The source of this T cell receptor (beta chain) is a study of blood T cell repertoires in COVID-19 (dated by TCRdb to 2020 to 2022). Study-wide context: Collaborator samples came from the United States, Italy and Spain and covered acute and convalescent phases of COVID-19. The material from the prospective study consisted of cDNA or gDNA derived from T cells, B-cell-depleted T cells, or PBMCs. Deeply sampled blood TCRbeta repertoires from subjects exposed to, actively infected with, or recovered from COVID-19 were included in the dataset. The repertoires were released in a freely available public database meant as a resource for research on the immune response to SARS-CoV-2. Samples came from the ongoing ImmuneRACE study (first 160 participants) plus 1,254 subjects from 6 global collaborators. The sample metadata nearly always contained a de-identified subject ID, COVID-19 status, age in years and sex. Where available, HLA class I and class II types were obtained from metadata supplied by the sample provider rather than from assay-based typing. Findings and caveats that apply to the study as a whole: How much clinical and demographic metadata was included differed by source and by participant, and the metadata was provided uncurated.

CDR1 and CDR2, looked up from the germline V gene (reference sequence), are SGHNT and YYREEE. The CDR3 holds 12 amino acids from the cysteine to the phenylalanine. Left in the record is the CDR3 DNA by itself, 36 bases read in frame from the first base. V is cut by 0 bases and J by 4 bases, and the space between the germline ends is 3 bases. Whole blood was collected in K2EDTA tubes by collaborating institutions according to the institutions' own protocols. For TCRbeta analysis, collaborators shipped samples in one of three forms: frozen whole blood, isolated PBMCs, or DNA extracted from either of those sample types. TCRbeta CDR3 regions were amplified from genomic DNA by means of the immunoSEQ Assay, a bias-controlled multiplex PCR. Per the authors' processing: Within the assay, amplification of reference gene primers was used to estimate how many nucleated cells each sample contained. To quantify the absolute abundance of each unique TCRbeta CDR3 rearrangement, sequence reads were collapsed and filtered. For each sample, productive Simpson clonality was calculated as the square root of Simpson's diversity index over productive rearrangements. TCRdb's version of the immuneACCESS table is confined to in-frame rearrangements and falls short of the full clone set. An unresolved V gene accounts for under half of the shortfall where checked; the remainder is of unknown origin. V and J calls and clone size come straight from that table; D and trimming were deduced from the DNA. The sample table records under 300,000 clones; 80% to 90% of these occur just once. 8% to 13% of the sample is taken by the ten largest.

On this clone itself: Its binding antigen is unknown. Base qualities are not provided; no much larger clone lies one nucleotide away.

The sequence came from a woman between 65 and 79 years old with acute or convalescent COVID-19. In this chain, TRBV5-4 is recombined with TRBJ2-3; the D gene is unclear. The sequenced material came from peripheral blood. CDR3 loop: CASSLGADTQYF. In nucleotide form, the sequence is TGTGCCAGCAGCTTGGGCGCAGATACGCAGTATTTT.